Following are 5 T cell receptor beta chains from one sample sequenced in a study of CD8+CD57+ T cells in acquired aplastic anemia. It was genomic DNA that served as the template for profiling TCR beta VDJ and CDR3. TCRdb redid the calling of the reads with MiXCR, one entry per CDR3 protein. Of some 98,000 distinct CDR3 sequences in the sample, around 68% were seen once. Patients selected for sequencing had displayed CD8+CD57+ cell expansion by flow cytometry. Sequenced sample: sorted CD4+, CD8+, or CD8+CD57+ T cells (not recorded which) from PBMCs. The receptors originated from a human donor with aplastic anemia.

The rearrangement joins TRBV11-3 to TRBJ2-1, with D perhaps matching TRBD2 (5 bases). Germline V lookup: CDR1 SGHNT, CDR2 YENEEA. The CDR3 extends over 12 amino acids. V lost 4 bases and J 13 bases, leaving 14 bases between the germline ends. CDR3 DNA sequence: TGTGCCAGCAGCTCCCCTAGCTTTAGTCAGTTCTTC. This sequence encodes CASSSPSFSQFF.

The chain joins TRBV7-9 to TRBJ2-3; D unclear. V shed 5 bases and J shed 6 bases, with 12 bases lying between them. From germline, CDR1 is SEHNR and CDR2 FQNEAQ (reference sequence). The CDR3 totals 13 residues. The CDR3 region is CASSRDNSDTQYF. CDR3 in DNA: TGTGCCAGCAGCCGTGACAATTCCGATACGCAGTATTTT.

CDR3 coding DNA: TGTGCCAGTAGTATAGATTTGGGGACTGAAGCTTTCTTT. It encodes CASSIDLGTEAFF. This chain uses TRBV19 with TRBJ1-1; the D is unclear. V was clipped by 0 bases and J by 5 bases, with 7 bases between them. The CDR3 extends over 13 amino acids. CDR1 and CDR2 (germline): LNHDA, SQIVND (reference sequence).

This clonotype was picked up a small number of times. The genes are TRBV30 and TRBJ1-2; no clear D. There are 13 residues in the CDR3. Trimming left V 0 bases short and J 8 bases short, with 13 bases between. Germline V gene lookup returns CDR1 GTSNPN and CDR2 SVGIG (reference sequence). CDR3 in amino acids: CAWSVTHPGGYTF. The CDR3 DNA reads TGTGCCTGGAGTGTGACACATCCCGGAGGCTACACCTTC.

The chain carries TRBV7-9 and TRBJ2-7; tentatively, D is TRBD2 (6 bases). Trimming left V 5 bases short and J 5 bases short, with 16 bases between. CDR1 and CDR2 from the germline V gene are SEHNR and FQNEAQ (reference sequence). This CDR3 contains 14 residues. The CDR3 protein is CASSRPIGGNEQYF. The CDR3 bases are TGTGCCAGCAGCCGTCCCATCGGGGGAAACGAGCAGTACTTC.